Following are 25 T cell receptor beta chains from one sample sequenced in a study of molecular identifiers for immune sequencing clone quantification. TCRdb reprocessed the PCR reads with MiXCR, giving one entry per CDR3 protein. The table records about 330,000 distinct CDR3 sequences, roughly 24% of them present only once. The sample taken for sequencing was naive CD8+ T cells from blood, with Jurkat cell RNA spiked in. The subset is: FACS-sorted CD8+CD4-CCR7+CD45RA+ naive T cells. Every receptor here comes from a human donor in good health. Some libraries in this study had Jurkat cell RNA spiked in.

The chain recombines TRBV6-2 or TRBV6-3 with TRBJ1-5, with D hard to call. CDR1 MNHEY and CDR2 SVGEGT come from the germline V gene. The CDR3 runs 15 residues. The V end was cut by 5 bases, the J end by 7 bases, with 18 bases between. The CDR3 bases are TGTGCCAGCAGTGACCCGACCCGCTCCCACCAGCCCCAGCATTTT. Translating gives CASSDPTRSHQPQHF.

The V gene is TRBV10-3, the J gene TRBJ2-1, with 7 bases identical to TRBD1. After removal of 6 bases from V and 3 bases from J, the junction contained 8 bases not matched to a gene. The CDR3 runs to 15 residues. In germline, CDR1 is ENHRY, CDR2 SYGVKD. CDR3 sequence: CAISEPGQLYNEQFF. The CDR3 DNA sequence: TGTGCCATCAGCGAACCGGGACAGCTCTACAATGAGCAGTTCTTC.

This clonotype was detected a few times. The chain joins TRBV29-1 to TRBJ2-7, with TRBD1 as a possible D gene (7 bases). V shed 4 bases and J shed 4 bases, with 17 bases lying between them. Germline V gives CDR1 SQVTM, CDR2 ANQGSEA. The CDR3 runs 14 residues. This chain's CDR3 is CSVAGGPRSYEQYF. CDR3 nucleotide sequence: TGCAGCGTTGCAGGGGGGCCGCGTAGTTACGAGCAGTACTTC.

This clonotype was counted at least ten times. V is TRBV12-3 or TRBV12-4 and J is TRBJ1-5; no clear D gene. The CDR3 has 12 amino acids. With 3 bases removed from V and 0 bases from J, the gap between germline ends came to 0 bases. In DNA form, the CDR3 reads TGTGCCAGCAGTTTTAGCAATCAGCCCCAGCATTTT. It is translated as CASSFSNQPQHF.

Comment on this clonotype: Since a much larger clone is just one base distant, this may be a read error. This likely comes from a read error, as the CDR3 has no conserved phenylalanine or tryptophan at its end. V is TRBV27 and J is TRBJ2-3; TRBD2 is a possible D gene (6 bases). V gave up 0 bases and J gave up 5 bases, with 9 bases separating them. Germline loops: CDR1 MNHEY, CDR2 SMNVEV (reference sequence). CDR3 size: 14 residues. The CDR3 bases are TGTGCCAGCAGTTTATCCGGAGGGCAAGATACGCAGTATTCT. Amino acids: CASSLSGGQDTQYS.

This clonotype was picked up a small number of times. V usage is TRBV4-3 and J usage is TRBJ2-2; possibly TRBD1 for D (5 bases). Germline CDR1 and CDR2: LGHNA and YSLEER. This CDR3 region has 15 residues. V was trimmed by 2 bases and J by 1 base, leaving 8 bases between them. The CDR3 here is CASSQYQGNTGELFF. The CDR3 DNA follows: TGCGCCAGCAGCCAATACCAGGGGAACACCGGGGAGCTGTTTTTT.

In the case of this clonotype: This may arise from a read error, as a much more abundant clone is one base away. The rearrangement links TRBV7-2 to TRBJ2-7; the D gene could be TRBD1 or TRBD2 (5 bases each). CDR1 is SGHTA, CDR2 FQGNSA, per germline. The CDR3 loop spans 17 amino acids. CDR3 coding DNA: TGTGCCAGCGGCTTAGAGGGCGTCAGGGTGCCCGACTACGAGCAGTACTTC. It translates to CASGLEGVRVPDYEQYF.

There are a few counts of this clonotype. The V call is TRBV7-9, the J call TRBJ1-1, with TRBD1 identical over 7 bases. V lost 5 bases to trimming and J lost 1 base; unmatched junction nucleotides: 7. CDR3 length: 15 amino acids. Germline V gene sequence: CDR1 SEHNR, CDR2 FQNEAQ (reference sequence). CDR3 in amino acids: CASSQRTGKNTEAFF. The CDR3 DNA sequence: TGTGCCAGCAGCCAAAGGACAGGCAAGAACACTGAAGCTTTCTTT.

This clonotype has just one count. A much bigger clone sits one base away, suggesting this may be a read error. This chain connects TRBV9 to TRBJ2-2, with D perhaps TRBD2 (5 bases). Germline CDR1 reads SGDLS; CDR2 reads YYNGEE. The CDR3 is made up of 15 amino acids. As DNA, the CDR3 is TGTGCCAGCAGCGTAGGGGGAACGGGTTTCGGGGAGCTGCTTTTT. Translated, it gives CASSVGGTGFGELLF.

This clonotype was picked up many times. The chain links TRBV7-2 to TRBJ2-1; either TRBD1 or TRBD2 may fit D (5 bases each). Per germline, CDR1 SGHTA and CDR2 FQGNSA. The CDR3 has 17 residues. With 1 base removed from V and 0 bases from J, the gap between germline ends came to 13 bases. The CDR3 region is CASSLGPLGDSYNEQFF. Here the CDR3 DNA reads TGTGCCAGCAGCTTAGGCCCGCTGGGGGACTCCTACAATGAGCAGTTCTTC.

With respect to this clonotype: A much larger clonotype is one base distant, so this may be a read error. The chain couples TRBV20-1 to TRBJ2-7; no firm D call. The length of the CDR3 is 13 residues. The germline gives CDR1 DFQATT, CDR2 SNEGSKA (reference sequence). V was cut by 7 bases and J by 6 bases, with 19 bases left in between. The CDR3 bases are TGCAGTGTCTCGGACCGTTCTGGGTTCGAGCAGTACTTC. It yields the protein CSVSDRSGFEQYF.

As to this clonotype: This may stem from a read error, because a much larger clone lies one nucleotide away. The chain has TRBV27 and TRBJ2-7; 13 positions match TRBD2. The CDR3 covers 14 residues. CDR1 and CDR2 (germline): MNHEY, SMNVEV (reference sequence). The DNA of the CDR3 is TGTGCCGGCAGTTCGACTAGCGGGGGGTACGAGCAGTACTTC. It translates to CAGSSTSGGYEQYF.

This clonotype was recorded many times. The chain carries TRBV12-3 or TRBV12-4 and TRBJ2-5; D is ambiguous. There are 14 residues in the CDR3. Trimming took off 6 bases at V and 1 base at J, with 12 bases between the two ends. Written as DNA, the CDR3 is TGTGCCAGCAGCCACTACACGAGCCAAGAGACCCAGTACTTC. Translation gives CASSHYTSQETQYF.

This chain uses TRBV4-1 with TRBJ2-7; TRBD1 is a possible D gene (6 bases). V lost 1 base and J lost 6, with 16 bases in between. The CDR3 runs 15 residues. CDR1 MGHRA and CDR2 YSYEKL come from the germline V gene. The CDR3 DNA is TGCGCCAGCAGCCAAGGGCCCCGGACAGCTCGCGAGCAGTACTTC. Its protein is CASSQGPRTAREQYF.

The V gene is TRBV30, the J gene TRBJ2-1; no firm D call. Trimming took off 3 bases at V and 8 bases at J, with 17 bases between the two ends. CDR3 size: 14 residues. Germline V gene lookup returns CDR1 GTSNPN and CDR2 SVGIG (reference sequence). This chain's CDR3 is CAWRAGLVSHEQFF. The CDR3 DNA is TGTGCCTGGAGAGCCGGGTTAGTATCTCATGAGCAGTTCTTC.

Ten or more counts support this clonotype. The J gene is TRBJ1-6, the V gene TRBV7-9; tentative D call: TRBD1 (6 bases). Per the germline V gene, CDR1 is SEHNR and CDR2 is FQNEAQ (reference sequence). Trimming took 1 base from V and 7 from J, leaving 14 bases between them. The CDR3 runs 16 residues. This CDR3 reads CASSLEREQGNSPLHF. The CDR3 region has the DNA TGTGCCAGCAGCTTAGAAAGAGAACAGGGAAATTCACCCCTCCACTTT.

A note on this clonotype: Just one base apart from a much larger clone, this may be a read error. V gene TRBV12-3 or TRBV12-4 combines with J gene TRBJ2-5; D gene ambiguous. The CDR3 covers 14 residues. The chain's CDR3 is CASSLMEYQETQHF. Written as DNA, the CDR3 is TGTGCCAGCAGTTTAATGGAGTACCAAGAGACCCAGCACTTC.

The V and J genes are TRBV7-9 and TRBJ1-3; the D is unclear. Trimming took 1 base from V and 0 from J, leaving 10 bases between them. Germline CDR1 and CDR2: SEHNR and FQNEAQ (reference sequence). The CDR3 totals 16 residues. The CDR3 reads CASSLVLVGSGNTIYF. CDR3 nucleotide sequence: TGTGCCAGCAGCTTAGTGCTCGTCGGCTCTGGAAACACCATATATTTT.

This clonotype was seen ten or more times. CDR3 residues: CAWKGLTAYEQYF. The CDR3 DNA reads TGTGCCTGGAAGGGACTGACGGCCTACGAGCAGTACTTC. The V gene is TRBV30, the J gene TRBJ2-7, with a possible D match to TRBD2 (6 bases). V was pared by 4 bases and J by 2 bases, with 12 bases between. The CDR3 runs 13 residues. Germline CDR1 and CDR2: GTSNPN and SVGIG (reference sequence).

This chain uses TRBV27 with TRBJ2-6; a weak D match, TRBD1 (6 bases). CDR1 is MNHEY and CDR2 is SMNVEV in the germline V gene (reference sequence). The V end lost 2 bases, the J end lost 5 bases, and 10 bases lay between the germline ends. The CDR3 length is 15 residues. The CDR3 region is CASSLRGGWANVLTF. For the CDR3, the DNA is TGTGCCAGCAGTTTAAGAGGGGGATGGGCCAACGTCCTGACTTTC. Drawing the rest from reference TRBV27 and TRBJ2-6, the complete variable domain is EAQVTQNPRYLITVTGKKLTVTCSQNMNHEYMSWYRQDPGLGLRQIYYSMNVEVTDKGDVPEGYKVSRKEKRNFPLILESPSPNQTSLYFCASSLRGGWANVLTFGAGSRLTVL.

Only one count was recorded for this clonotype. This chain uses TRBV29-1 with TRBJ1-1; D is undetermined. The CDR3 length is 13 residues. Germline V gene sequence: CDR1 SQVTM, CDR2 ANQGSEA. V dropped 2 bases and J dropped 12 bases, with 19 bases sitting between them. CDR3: CSVEPTEGTKTFF. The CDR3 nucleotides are TGCAGCGTTGAACCAACAGAGGGAACTAAAACTTTCTTT.

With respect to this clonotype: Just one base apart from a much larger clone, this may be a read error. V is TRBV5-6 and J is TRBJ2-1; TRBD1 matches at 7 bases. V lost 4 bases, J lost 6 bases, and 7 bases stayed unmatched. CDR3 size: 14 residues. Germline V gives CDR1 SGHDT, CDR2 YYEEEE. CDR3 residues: CASSQGQTCNEQFF. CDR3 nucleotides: TGTGCCAGCAGCCAGGGACAGACCTGCAATGAGCAGTTCTTC.

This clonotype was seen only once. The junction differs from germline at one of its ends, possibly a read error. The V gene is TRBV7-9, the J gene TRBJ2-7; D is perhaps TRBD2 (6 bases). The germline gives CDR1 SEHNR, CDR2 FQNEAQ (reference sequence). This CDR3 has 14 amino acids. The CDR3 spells CASSSGLGLHEPYF. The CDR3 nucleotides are TGTGCCAGCAGCTCGGGACTGGGGCTGCACGAGCCGTACTTC.

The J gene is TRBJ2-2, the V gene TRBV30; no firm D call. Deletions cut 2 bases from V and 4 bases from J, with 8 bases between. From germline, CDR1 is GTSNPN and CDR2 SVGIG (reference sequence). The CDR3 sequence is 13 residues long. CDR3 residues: CAWSPRITGELFF. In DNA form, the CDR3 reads TGTGCCTGGAGTCCCCGGATCACCGGGGAGCTGTTTTTT.

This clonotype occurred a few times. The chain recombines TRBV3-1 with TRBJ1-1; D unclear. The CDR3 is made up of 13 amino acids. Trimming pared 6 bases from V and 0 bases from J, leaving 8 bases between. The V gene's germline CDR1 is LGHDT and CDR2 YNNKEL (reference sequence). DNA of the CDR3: TGTGCCAGCAGACACAACCTGAACACTGAAGCTTTCTTT. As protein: CASRHNLNTEAFF.